The 25 T cell receptor beta chains given below trace back to one sample, sequenced in a study of cytomegalovirus exposure and HLA in healthy donors. The PCR had 60 Vbeta and 13 Jbeta primers. Using immunoSEQ multiplex PCR, the repertoire was profiled, and TCRdb retains in-frame clones only, with some absent. There are about 98,000 clones in the sample; approximately 82% occur only once, and 3.7% lies in the top ten. The sample consisted of PBMCs. Receptors originate from a female donor in good health and CMV-seropositive.

The chain carries TRBV18 and TRBJ2-3; D possibly corresponds to TRBD2 (5 bases). Trimming removed 5 bases at V and 1 base at J, with 7 bases between. The CDR3 is 13 amino acids. Germline-derived CDR1 and CDR2 are KGHSH and LQKENI. The CDR3 nucleotides read TGTGCCAGCTCAGCGGAGGGCACAGATACGCAGTATTTT. This encodes CASSAEGTDTQYF. The full variable domain, in which reference TRBV18 and TRBJ2-3 provide the parts outside the CDR3, is NAGVMQNPRHLVRRRGQEARLRCSPMKGHSHVYWYRQLPEEGLKFMVYLQKENIIDESGMPKERFSAEFPKEGPSILRIQQVVRGDSAAYFCASSAEGTDTQYFGPGTRLTVL.

The chain combines TRBV6-1 with TRBJ2-1; TRBD2 might be the D (5 bases). Trimming removed 6 bases at V and 10 bases at J, with 10 bases between. The CDR3 extends over 11 amino acids. Germline CDR1 reads MNHNS; CDR2 reads SASEGT. CDR3 amino acids: CASREGTEQFF. In DNA, the CDR3 is TGTGCCAGCAGAGAGGGAACGGAGCAGTTCTTC.

The chain uses TRBV4-1 and TRBJ2-7; the match to TRBD1 covers 8 bases. The CDR3 extends over 15 amino acids. Germline CDR1 and CDR2: MGHRA and YSYEKL. J lost 2 bases, V lost 0 bases, and 3 bases had no gene match. The CDR3 spells CASSQEADRAYEQYF. Here the CDR3 DNA reads TGCGCCAGCAGCCAAGAGGCGGACAGGGCCTACGAGCAGTACTTC.

This clone appeared a few times. J is TRBJ2-7 and V is TRBV5-1; TRBD1 matches at 10 bases. V was pared by 0 bases and J by 6 bases, with 3 bases of the junction left unmatched. CDR1 and CDR2 (germline): SGHRS, YFSETQ. CDR3 length: 14 amino acids. As DNA, the CDR3 is TGCGCCAGCAGCTTGGGACAGGGGGCGAGCGAGCAGTACTTC. Protein product: CASSLGQGASEQYF.

V is TRBV6-6 and J is TRBJ2-5; 7 bases match TRBD1. The end of the DNA fits TRBJ2-7 better, so the J call may be wrong. The CDR3 is made up of 14 amino acids. Germline values: CDR1 MNHNY, CDR2 SVGAGI (reference sequence). CDR3 DNA sequence: TGTGCCAGCAGTTACTTGGACAGGTACTACGAGCAGTACTTC. The encoded protein is CASSYLDRYYEQYF.

In the case of this clone: One junction end disagrees with the germline gene, perhaps due to a read error. The gene calls are TRBV7-9 and TRBJ2-7; TRBD1 agrees at 9 bases. The V gene's germline CDR1 is SEHNR and CDR2 FQNEAQ (reference sequence). There are 14 residues in the CDR3. The CDR3 is CSSSFFDRGNEQYF. The DNA of the CDR3 is TGTTCCAGCAGCTTCTTCGACAGGGGGAACGAGCAGTACTTC.

This sequence joins TRBV5-1 and TRBJ2-2; 8 nucleotides align to TRBD1. The CDR3 is 17 amino acids. Trimming cost V 0 bases and J 0 bases; bases outside gene matches: 4. From germline, CDR1 is SGHRS and CDR2 YFSETQ. DNA of the CDR3: TGCGCCAGCAGCTTGGCGGGACAGGCCCCGAACACCGGGGAGCTGTTTTTT. Its translation is CASSLAGQAPNTGELFF.

The chain carries TRBV2 and TRBJ2-3; 7 nucleotides line up with TRBD2. Per the germline V gene, CDR1 is SNHLY and CDR2 is FYNNEI. The CDR3 length is 18 residues. V gave up 5 bases and J gave up 1 base; unmatched junction bases: 15. CDR3 amino acids: CASSHLPGGGAGTDTQYF. The DNA for the CDR3 is TGTGCCAGCAGTCACCTGCCCGGGGGAGGGGCGGGCACAGATACGCAGTATTTT.

This chain links TRBV29-1 with TRBJ2-1; 7 bases are a match to TRBD1. With 6 bases clipped from V and 0 bases from J, the junction kept 8 bases outside the gene matches. The germline CDR1 and CDR2 sequences are SQVTM and ANQGSEA. This CDR3 spans 15 amino acids. Here the CDR3 DNA reads TGCAGCGTCGCGGACAGGTCAAGCTCCTACAATGAGCAGTTCTTC. Translating it yields CSVADRSSSYNEQFF.

The chain is built from TRBV27 and TRBJ2-5, with 9 bases aligning to TRBD2. The CDR3 has 17 residues. Trimming removed 5 bases from V and 0 bases from J; junction bases left unmatched: 10. Germline V gives CDR1 MNHEY, CDR2 SMNVEV (reference sequence). For the CDR3, the DNA is TGTGCCAGCAGTGAGGTAGGACTAGCGAAGTACCAAGAGACCCAGTACTTC. This encodes CASSEVGLAKYQETQYF.

The rearrangement joins TRBV18 to TRBJ2-7, with D tentatively TRBD2 (7 bases). Deletions cut 6 bases from V and 6 bases from J, with 18 bases between. Germline V gene data show CDR1 as KGHSH and CDR2 as LQKENI. This CDR3 region has 14 residues. CDR3 coding DNA: TGTGCCAGCTCCCCCCGGGCAGGGGAGGGCGAGCAGTACTTC. This translates into CASSPRAGEGEQYF.

This clone was picked up one time. V is TRBV5-1 and J is TRBJ2-5; 7 nucleotides match TRBD1. With 1 base clipped from V and 2 bases from J, the junction kept 2 bases outside the gene matches. The germline gives CDR1 SGHRS, CDR2 YFSETQ. This CDR3 spans 14 amino acids. The CDR3, as DNA: TGCGCCAGCAGCTTGTACAGGGGTCAAGAGACCCAGTACTTC. The encoded protein is CASSLYRGQETQYF.

The rearrangement uses TRBV28 and TRBJ2-7, with a weak D call TRBD1 (6 bases). V was pared by 6 bases and J by 4 bases, with 19 bases between. This CDR3 region has 15 residues. The V gene's germline CDR1 is MDHEN and CDR2 SYDVKM. The DNA for the CDR3 is TGTGCCAGCAGCTTTATGACAGGCAGCGGTTACGAGCAGTACTTC. Translation: CASSFMTGSGYEQYF.

The chain joins TRBV27 to TRBJ2-7; 9 bases are a match to TRBD1. CDR1 MNHEY and CDR2 SMNVEV come from the germline V gene (reference sequence). The CDR3 contains 15 residues. V was pared by 6 bases and J by 3 bases, with 9 bases of the junction left unmatched. The CDR3 region has the DNA TGTGCCAGCAGCGCAAGGGGGGGACAGGGCTACGAGCAGTACTTC. This gives the protein CASSARGGQGYEQYF.

For this clone: A junction boundary mismatches the germline segment, possibly from a read error. The rearrangement uses TRBV7-9 and TRBJ2-7, with 8 bases that match TRBD2. The CDR3 is 13 residues long. From germline, CDR1 is SEHNR and CDR2 FQNEAQ (reference sequence). CDR3 protein: CASSLESKRESNF. CDR3 bases: TGTGCCAGCAGCTTGGAGTCTAAGCGGGAGTCTAACTTC.

The chain employs TRBV5-4 and TRBJ1-1, with a possible D match to TRBD1 (5 bases). The CDR3 has 15 amino acids. Germline CDR1 reads SGHNT; CDR2 reads YYREEE (reference sequence). V was clipped by 3 bases and J by 4 bases, with 16 bases between them. CDR3 region: CASSWPGTRGTEAFF. Written as DNA, the CDR3 is TGTGCCAGCAGCTGGCCGGGGACTCGAGGCACTGAAGCTTTCTTT.

V is TRBV5-1 and J is TRBJ2-3; maybe TRBD2 (6 bases). Germline V gives CDR1 SGHRS, CDR2 YFSETQ. Trimming took 4 bases from V and 4 from J, leaving 19 bases between them. There are 16 residues in the CDR3. CDR3 coding DNA: TGCGCCAGCAGCCTAGAGGGACTGGGATTGGCAGATACGCAGTATTTT. It is translated as CASSLEGLGLADTQYF. The full variable domain, with the rest looked up from reference TRBV5-1 and TRBJ2-3, is KAGVTQTPRYLIKTRGQQVTLSCSPISGHRSVSWYQQTPGQGLQFLFEYFSETQRNKGNFPGRFSGRQFSNSRSEMNVSTLELGDSALYLCASSLEGLGLADTQYFGPGTRLTVL.

The table lists this clone with a count of one. This rearrangement joins TRBV25-1 to TRBJ2-1; 15 positions match TRBD2. V shed 5 bases, J shed 7 bases, and the junction held 6 bases outside the gene matches. The length of the CDR3 is 16 residues. The germline CDR1 and CDR2 sequences are MGHDK and SYGVNS. The CDR3 spells CASSSPGLAGGNEQFF. The CDR3 DNA is TGTGCCAGCAGTAGCCCGGGACTAGCGGGAGGTAATGAGCAGTTCTTC.

The J gene is TRBJ2-1, the V gene TRBV27, with D uncertain. Deletions cut 4 bases from V and 0 bases from J, with 4 bases between. Germline V gives CDR1 MNHEY, CDR2 SMNVEV (reference sequence). The CDR3 is 13 amino acids. The CDR3 is CASSSGSYNEQFF. The CDR3 region has the DNA TGTGCCAGCAGTTCAGGCTCCTACAATGAGCAGTTCTTC.

The chain uses TRBV6-5 and TRBJ2-2; possible D gene TRBD1, 6 bases. This CDR3 region has 12 residues. Germline V gene lookup returns CDR1 MNHEY and CDR2 SVGAGI. V shed 5 bases and J shed 6 bases, with 7 bases lying between them. CDR3 coding DNA: TGTGCCAGCAGTACAGGGTCCGGGGAGCTGTTTTTT. It specifies CASSTGSGELFF.

The gene calls are TRBV2 and TRBJ2-6, with D perhaps matching TRBD1 (6 bases). The CDR3 loop spans 16 amino acids. V gave up 2 bases and J gave up 0 bases, with 8 bases separating them. CDR1 is SNHLY, CDR2 FYNNEI, per germline. The CDR3 DNA reads TGTGCCAGCAGTGAAAACAGGGACTCTGGGGCCAACGTCCTGACTTTC. It specifies CASSENRDSGANVLTF.

The V gene is TRBV6-1, the J gene TRBJ2-7; 7 positions match TRBD1. Germline-derived CDR1 and CDR2 are MNHNS and SASEGT. V shed 4 bases, J shed 3 bases, and the junction held 15 bases outside the gene matches. The CDR3 contains 17 residues. Written as DNA, the CDR3 is TGTGCCAGCAGTGTTCGGAAAGGGGGCGCCAGGAACTACGAGCAGTACTTC. Residues: CASSVRKGGARNYEQYF.

The V and J genes are TRBV10-1 and TRBJ1-1, with D tentatively TRBD1 (6 bases). The CDR3 has 13 amino acids. V was clipped by 5 bases and J by 4 bases, with 11 bases between them. The germline V gene has CDR1 WNHNN and CDR2 SYGVQD (reference sequence). The CDR3, as DNA: TGCGCCAGCAGTCCCGGACAGATCACTGAAGCTTTCTTT. The encoded protein is CASSPGQITEAFF.

The J gene is TRBJ1-4, the V gene TRBV5-6, with 7 bases that match TRBD1. Germline V gene sequence: CDR1 SGHDT, CDR2 YYEEEE. Unmatched junction bases numbered 7, after V lost 2 bases and J lost 3 bases. This CDR3 region has 16 residues. In DNA form, the CDR3 reads TGTGCCAGCAGCTTAAGGGGGCGAGGGGCTAATGAAAAACTGTTTTTT. Translation: CASSLRGRGANEKLFF.

V and J are TRBV7-2 and TRBJ2-5; D possibly corresponds to TRBD2 (7 bases). The length of the CDR3 is 14 residues. The germline V and J ends were trimmed by 5 bases and 4 bases, with 14 bases remaining between them. Germline-derived CDR1 and CDR2 are SGHTA and FQGNSA. In nucleotides, the CDR3 is TGTGCCAGCAGCCAAAGGGGGGGGCGAGAGACCCAGTACTTC. It translates to CASSQRGGRETQYF.